This note documents a single TCR beta chain sequence. The record originates from a study of blood T cell repertoires in COVID-19. Looking at the study overall: Sample material is recorded as cDNA or gDNA derived from T cells, B-cell-depleted T cells, or PBMCs.

In the source study's methods: Reference gene primer amplification yielded estimated nucleated cell counts. The repertoire was sequenced with immunoSEQ multiplex PCR; TCRdb's copy has only in-frame clones and lacks some. V, J and clone size are those of that table, while D and trimming were read from the DNA. The sample shows approximately 270,000 clones, roughly four fifths of them seen only once. Germline CDR1 reads MRHNA; CDR2 reads SNTAGT. The CDR3 has 16 amino acids. Trimming cost V 2 bases and J 1 base; bases outside gene matches: 4. V usage is TRBV6-4 and J usage is TRBJ2-1; 8 nucleotides agree with TRBD1. This clonotype was obtained from a man older than 75 with acute or convalescent COVID-19. Sequenced sample: peripheral blood. CDR3 DNA sequence: TGTGCCAGCAGTGACGGGACAGGAAGATCCTACAATGAGCAGTTCTTC. Protein sequence: CASSDGTGRSYNEQFF.